This TCR beta chain is from a study of T-cell reconstitution after alpha-beta-depleted transplantation in children. This CDR3 is built from 15 residues. Germline values: CDR1 SGHRS, CDR2 YFSETQ. The ends were cut back, 4 bases at V and 0 bases at J, with 14 bases in the middle. Unique molecular identifiers were used in preparing the TCRbeta library. Each CDR3 protein is one row after TCRdb ran MiXCR on the PCR reads. The sample has over 200,000 distinct CDR3 sequences; under 9.5% are singletons. The specimen was PBMCs from the stem cell graft donor, collected from the stem cell graft. The rearrangement links TRBV5-1 to TRBJ2-7, with D maybe TRBD2 (5 bases). This TCR was sampled from a human donor who donated a stem cell graft to a child with acute lymphoblastic leukemia. The chain's CDR3 is CASSPAGGSSYEQYF. As DNA, the CDR3 is TGCGCCAGCAGCCCAGCCGGAGGAAGCTCCTACGAGCAGTACTTC.